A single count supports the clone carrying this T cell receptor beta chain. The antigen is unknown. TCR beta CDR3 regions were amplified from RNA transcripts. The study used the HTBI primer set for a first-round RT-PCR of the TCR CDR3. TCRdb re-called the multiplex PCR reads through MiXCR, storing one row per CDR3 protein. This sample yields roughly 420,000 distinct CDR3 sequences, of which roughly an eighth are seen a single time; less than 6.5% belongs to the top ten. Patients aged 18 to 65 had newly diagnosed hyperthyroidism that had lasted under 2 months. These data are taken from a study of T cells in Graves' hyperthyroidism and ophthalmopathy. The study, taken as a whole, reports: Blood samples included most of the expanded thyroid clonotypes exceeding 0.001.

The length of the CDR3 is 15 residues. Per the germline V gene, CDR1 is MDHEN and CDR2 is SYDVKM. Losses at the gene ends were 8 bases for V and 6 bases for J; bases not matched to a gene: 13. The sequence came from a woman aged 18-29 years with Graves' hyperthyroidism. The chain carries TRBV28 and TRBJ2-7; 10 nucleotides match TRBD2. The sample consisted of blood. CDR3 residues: CASSSGRAYGGEQYF. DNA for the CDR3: TGTGCCAGCTCAAGCGGGAGGGCCTACGGGGGCGAGCAGTACTTC.